These 9 T cell receptor beta chains originate from one sample sequenced in a study of blood T cell repertoires in COVID-19. This table comes from immunoSEQ multiplex PCR, and its TCRdb copy is limited to in-frame clones, with some not included. The data contain 80,000 to 95,000 clones, roughly 76% of them singletons. Sequencing was done on a sample of peripheral blood. Every receptor here comes from an elderly man with COVID-19, enrolled during active disease.

This chain joins TRBV28 and TRBJ2-2, with a tentative D call TRBD2 (5 bases). Trimming left V 6 bases short and J 1 base short, with 15 bases between. CDR3 size: 16 residues. CDR1 MDHEN and CDR2 SYDVKM come from the germline V gene. CDR3 residues: CASSLTGRGNTGELFF. CDR3 DNA: TGTGCCAGCAGCCTAACCGGACGGGGGAACACCGGGGAGCTGTTTTTT.

The V and J genes are TRBV7-9 and TRBJ2-5; 8 bases align to TRBD1. This CDR3 has 14 residues. Germline-derived CDR1 and CDR2 are SEHNR and FQNEAQ (reference sequence). V shed 5 bases and J 5 bases; nucleotides not matched to a gene: 7. CDR3 in amino acids: CASSNTGGDETQYF. CDR3 DNA sequence: TGTGCCAGCAGCAATACAGGGGGAGACGAGACCCAGTACTTC.

In this sample, this clone turned up once. The V call is TRBV27, the J call TRBJ1-4; 7 positions agree with TRBD1. Germline CDR1 is MNHEY and CDR2 is SMNVEV (reference sequence). This CDR3 contains 14 residues. The trim removed 3 bases at V and 3 bases at J, leaving 1 base unmatched. The CDR3 reads CASSFGTANEKLFF. CDR3 bases: TGTGCCAGCAGTTTTGGGACAGCTAATGAAAAACTGTTTTTT.

This clone showed up just once. The chain employs TRBV11-3 and TRBJ2-7, with TRBD1 matching over 7 bases. Germline values: CDR1 SGHNT, CDR2 YENEEA. CDR3 size: 13 residues. Germline trimming cut 5 bases from V and 7 bases from J; bases unmatched to any gene: 8. For the CDR3, the DNA is TGTGCCAGCAGCCATGAACAGGGGAAAGAGCAGTACTTC. Its protein is CASSHEQGKEQYF.

The sample holds one count of this clone. This chain uses TRBV30 with TRBJ2-7; possible D gene TRBD2, 7 bases. Germline V gene sequence: CDR1 GTSNPN, CDR2 SVGIG (reference sequence). The germline V and J ends were trimmed by 4 bases and 5 bases, with 21 bases remaining between them. The CDR3 spans 15 residues. CDR3 sequence (DNA): TGTGCCTGGACCAAGAGGGGGGGGCTAGGCCACGAGCAGTACTTC. The encoded protein is CAWTKRGGLGHEQYF.

The V and J genes are TRBV5-1 and TRBJ2-7; D uncertain. The V end was cut by 0 bases, the J end by 2 bases, with 9 bases between. Germline values: CDR1 SGHRS, CDR2 YFSETQ. The CDR3 spans 14 residues. The CDR3 nucleotides read TGCGCCAGCAGCTTGGATCCCAGTACCTACGAGCAGTACTTC. Translated, it gives CASSLDPSTYEQYF.

The chain joins TRBV30 to TRBJ1-1, with TRBD1 identical over 7 bases. This CDR3 region has 13 residues. CDR1 is GTSNPN and CDR2 is SVGIG in the germline V gene (reference sequence). Unmatched junction bases numbered 3, after V lost 5 bases and J lost 0 bases. The CDR3 DNA sequence: TGTGCCTGGGGTGGACAGGTGAACACTGAAGCTTTCTTT. Amino acid sequence: CAWGGQVNTEAFF.

This rearrangement joins TRBV5-6 to TRBJ1-5; D is unclear. Trimming left V 4 bases short and J 0 bases short, with 14 bases between. This CDR3 has 16 amino acids. Germline V CDR1 and CDR2: SGHDT, YYEEEE. This CDR3 is CASSRYRLSSNQPQHF. The CDR3 DNA sequence: TGTGCCAGCAGCCGCTACAGATTATCTAGCAATCAGCCCCAGCATTTT.

The chain joins TRBV5-6 to TRBJ1-3; D call uncertain. The germline V and J ends were trimmed by 0 bases and 4 bases, with 8 bases remaining between them. From germline, CDR1 is SGHDT and CDR2 YYEEEE. The CDR3 is 14 amino acids. CDR3 loop: CASSLGGDGNTIYF. As DNA, the CDR3 is TGTGCCAGCAGCTTGGGAGGAGACGGAAACACCATATATTTT. The full variable domain, its missing parts supplied by reference TRBV5-6 and TRBJ1-3, is DAGVTQSPTHLIKTRGQQVTLRCSPKSGHDTVSWYQQALGQGPQFIFQYYEEEERQRGNFPDRFSGHQFPNYSSELNVNALLLGDSALYLCASSLGGDGNTIYFGEGSWLTVV.